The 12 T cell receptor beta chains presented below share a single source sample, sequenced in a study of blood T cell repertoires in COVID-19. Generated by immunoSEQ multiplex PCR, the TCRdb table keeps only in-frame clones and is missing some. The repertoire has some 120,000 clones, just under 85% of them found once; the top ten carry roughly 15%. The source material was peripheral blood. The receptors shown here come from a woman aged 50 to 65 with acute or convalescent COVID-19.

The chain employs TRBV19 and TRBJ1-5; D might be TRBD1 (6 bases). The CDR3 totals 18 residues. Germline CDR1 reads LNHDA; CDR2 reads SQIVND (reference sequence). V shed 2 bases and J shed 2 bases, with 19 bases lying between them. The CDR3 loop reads CASSIKGTGFQGNQPQHF. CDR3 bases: TGTGCCAGTAGTATAAAGGGAACAGGGTTCCAGGGCAATCAGCCCCAGCATTTT.

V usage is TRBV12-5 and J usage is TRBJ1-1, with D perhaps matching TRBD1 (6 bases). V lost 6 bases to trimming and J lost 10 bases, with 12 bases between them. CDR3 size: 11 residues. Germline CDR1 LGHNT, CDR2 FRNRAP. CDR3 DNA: TGTGCTAGTGGGGGGGCTCTGGCAGCTTTCTTT. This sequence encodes CASGGALAAFF. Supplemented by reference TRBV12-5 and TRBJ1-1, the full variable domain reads DARVTQTPRHKVTEMGQEVTMRCQPILGHNTVFWYRQTMMQGLELLAYFRNRAPLDDSGMPKDRFSAEMPDATLATLKIQPSEPRDSAVYFCASGGALAAFFGQGTRLTVV.

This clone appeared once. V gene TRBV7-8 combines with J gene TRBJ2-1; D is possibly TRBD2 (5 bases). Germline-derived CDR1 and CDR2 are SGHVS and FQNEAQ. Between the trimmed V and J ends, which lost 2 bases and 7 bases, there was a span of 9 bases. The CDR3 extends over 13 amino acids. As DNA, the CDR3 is TGTGCCAGCAGCTTATCCCAGCGGAATGAGCAGTTCTTC. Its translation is CASSLSQRNEQFF.

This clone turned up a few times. CDR3 protein: CAALEGPAKPGELFF. The CDR3, as DNA: TGTGCCGCCTTAGAAGGCCCAGCGAAACCCGGGGAGCTGTTTTTT. V is TRBV6-5 and J is TRBJ2-2; D unresolved. The CDR3 runs to 15 residues. Between the trimmed V and J ends, which lost 11 bases and 6 bases, there was a span of 22 bases. Per germline, CDR1 MNHEY and CDR2 SVGAGI.

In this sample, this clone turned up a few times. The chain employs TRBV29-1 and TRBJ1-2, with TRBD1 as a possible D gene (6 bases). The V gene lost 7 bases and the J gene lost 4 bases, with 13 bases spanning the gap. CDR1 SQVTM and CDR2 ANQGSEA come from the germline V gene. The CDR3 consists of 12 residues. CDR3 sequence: CSGYRVVYGYTF. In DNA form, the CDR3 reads TGCAGCGGATACAGGGTTGTCTATGGCTACACCTTC.

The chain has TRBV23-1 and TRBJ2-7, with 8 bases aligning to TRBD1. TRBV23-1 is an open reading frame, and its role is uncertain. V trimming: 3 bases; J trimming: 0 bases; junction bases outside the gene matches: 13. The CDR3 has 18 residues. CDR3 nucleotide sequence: TGCGCCAGCAGTCACGATCACATAGGACAGGGAGTCTCCTACGAGCAGTACTTC. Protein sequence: CASSHDHIGQGVSYEQYF.

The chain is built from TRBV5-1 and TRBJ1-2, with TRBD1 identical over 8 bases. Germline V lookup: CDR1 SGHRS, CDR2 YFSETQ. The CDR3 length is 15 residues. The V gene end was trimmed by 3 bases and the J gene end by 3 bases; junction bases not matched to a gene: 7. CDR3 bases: TGCGCCAGCAGCTCCTTGACGACAGGGGACTATGGCTACACCTTC. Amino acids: CASSSLTTGDYGYTF.

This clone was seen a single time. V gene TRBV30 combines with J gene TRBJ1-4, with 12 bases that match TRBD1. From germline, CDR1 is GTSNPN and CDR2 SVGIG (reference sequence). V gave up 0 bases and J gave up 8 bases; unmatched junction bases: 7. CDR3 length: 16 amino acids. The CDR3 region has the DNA TGTGCCTGGAGTGTTGGGACAGGGGGCCGGGGGGAAAAACTGTTTTTT. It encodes CAWSVGTGGRGEKLFF.

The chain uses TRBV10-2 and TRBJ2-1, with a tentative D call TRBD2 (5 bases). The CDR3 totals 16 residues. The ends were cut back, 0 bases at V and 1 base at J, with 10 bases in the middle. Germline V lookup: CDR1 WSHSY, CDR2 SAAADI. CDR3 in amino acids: CASSESRGWSYNEQFF. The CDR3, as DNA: TGCGCCAGCAGTGAGTCCCGGGGTTGGTCCTACAATGAGCAGTTCTTC.

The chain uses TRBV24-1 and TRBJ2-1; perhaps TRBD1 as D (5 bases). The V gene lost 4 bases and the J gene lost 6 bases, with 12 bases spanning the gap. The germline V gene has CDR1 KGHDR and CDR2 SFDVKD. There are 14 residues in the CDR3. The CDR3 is CATSDPRVGNEQFF. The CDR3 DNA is TGTGCCACCAGTGACCCCAGGGTGGGCAATGAGCAGTTCTTC.

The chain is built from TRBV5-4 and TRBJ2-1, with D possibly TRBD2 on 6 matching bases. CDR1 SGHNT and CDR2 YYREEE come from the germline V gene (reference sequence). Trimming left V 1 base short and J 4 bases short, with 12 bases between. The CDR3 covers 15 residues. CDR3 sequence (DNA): TGTGCCAGCAGCTTGTCGACGGGGGATTACAATGAGCAGTTCTTC. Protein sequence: CASSLSTGDYNEQFF.

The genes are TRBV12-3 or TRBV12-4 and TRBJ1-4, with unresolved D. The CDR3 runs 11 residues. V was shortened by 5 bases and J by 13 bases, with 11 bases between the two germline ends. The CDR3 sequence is CASSAASGLFF. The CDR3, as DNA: TGTGCCAGCAGTGCCGCCAGCGGACTGTTTTTT.